Sequencing of this T cell receptor (beta chain) was carried out in a study of T cell responses to AZD1222 COVID-19 vaccine. About this clone: The antigen remains undetermined.

The table came from immunoSEQ multiplex PCR; TCRdb's copy has only in-frame clones and leaves some out. The data show about 180,000 clones, over 75% seen once. Whole-study findings and limits: Regions 160-218 and 743-854 held dominance among vaccine-associated CD4 TCRs, which spanned spike. Most donors were white British and more were female, and clonal diversity was possibly underestimated.

Source: peripheral blood, taken on day 0 of AZD1222 vaccination. This TCR was sampled from an adult in good health.

CDR3 region: CASSRVRGTGELFF. The CDR3 DNA follows: TGTGCCAGCAGTCGAGTCCGGGGCACCGGGGAGCTGTTTTTT. V is TRBV6-5 and J is TRBJ2-2; maybe TRBD2 (5 bases). Trimming took 5 bases from V and 4 from J, leaving 11 bases between them. CDR3 length: 14 residues. Looked up from germline, CDR1 is MNHEY and CDR2 is SVGAGI.